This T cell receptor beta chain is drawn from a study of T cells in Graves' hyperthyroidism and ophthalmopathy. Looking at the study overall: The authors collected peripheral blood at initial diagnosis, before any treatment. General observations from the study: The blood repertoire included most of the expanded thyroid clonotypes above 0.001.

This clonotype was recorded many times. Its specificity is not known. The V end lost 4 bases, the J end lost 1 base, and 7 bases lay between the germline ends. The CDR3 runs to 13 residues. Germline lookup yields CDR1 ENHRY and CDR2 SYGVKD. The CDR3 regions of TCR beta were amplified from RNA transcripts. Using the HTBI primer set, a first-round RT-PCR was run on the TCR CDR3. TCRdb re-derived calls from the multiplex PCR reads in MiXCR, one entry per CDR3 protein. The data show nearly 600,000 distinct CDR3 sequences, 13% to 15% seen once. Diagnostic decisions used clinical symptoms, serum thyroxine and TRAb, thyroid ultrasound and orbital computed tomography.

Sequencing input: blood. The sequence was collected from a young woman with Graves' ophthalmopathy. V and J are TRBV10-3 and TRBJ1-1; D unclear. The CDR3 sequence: CAISGVKNTEAFF. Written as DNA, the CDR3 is TGTGCCATCAGTGGCGTCAAGAACACTGAAGCTTTCTTT.